This T cell receptor beta chain is drawn from a study of vaccination and CD4 T cells after COVID-19. The Oncomine TCR Beta short-read assay was applied to DNA of cultured CD4+ T cells. TCRdb reanalysed the PCR reads using MiXCR and keeps one entry per CDR3 protein. The sample includes more than 10,000 distinct CDR3 sequences, roughly 73% of them seen just once. On this clonotype: Its specificity is unknown.

Treatment reported: roughly 10-day PBMC culture with coronavirus spike peptide pools or control peptides (ViraFEST assay). V lost 5 bases and J 4 bases, leaving 12 bases between the germline ends. There are 14 residues in the CDR3. The V gene's germline CDR1 is MNHEY and CDR2 SVGEGT. This chain links TRBV6-2 or TRBV6-3 with TRBJ1-5, with D possibly matching TRBD1 (5 bases). The material sequenced was CD4+ T cells from blood, cultured in vitro. This TCR derives from a human donor who had recovered from COVID-19. The CDR3 DNA reads as TGTGCCAGCAGTAAGGACACCAAGAATCAGCCCCAGCATTTT. Translation: CASSKDTKNQPQHF.